Below, 22 T cell receptor beta chains from the same sample are listed, as sequenced in a study of Ad26.COV2.S vaccination and SARS-CoV-2 variants (dated by TCRdb to the early 2020s). To prepare the library, the immunoSEQ multiplex PCR assay was applied. Not all clones reach the TCRdb copy of this immuneACCESS table, which keeps in-frame sequences only. Checked studies attribute under half of the gap to unresolved V genes and leave the rest unexplained. The sample has about 480,000 clones on record, 87% of them singletons. The top ten clones comprise 9.5% to 15% of the sample. The sample's treatment or condition label, in plain terms: about 20 received Ad26.COV2.S at low or high dose, single or two shots; several received placebo; per-sample allocation not given. Repertoires of vaccine and placebo recipients were sequenced from samples taken on day 63 after the first injection. The material sequenced was peripheral blood, taken in a trial of Ad26.COV2.S vaccine versus placebo. Receptor source: a person between 18 and 59 years old who received the Ad26.COV2.S COVID-19 vaccine or a placebo.

This clone was observed a single time. The rearrangement uses TRBV9 and TRBJ1-3; TRBD1 matches at 12 bases. CDR1 is SGDLS and CDR2 is YYNGEE in the germline V gene. V dropped 2 bases and J dropped 8; count of bases not matched to a gene: 8. The CDR3 spans 16 residues. The CDR3: CASSVGQGADWDTIYF. In nucleotides, the CDR3 is TGTGCCAGCAGCGTGGGACAGGGGGCAGATTGGGACACCATATATTTT.

This CDR3 reads CASSEADRGGNTIYF. The CDR3 bases are TGTGCCAGCAGTGAAGCGGACAGAGGTGGAAACACCATATATTTT. V usage is TRBV6-1 and J usage is TRBJ1-3, with D possibly TRBD1 on 6 matching bases. Per the germline V gene, CDR1 is MNHNS and CDR2 is SASEGT. V gave up 0 bases and J gave up 3 bases, with 9 bases separating them. The CDR3 spans 15 residues.

V and J are TRBV9 and TRBJ2-5; D possibly corresponds to TRBD1 (5 bases). The length of the CDR3 is 14 residues. Germline V CDR1 and CDR2: SGDLS, YYNGEE. V lost 3 bases and J 4 bases, leaving 13 bases between the germline ends. The CDR3 nucleotides are TGTGCCAGCAGCGGGGGCGGAGTTGGAGAGACCCAGTACTTC. This gives the protein CASSGGGVGETQYF. Supplemented by reference TRBV9 and TRBJ2-5, the full variable domain reads DSGVTQTPKHLITATGQRVTLRCSPRSGDLSVYWYQQSLDQGLQFLIQYYNGEERAKGNILERFSAQQFPDLHSELNLSSLELGDSALYFCASSGGGVGETQYFGPGTRLLVL.

This clone occurred a few times. The chain uses TRBV5-1 and TRBJ2-2, with 10 bases aligning to TRBD1. The CDR3 sequence is 15 residues long. Trimming at V came to 4 bases and at J to 4 bases, leaving 4 bases not matched to a gene. Germline values: CDR1 SGHRS, CDR2 YFSETQ. The CDR3 reads CASSPGDRGTGELFF. CDR3 bases: TGCGCCAGCAGCCCCGGGGACAGGGGCACCGGGGAGCTGTTTTTT.

This clone appeared a few times. V gene TRBV15 combines with J gene TRBJ2-1, with 7 bases lining up with TRBD2. This CDR3 is built from 17 residues. V lost 0 bases, J lost 7 bases, and 12 bases stayed unmatched. The germline CDR1 and CDR2 sequences are LNHNV and YYDKDF (reference sequence). DNA for the CDR3: TGTGCCACCAGCAGAGAGGTGATGGCGGGAGTCTGGAATGAGCAGTTCTTC. This codes for CATSREVMAGVWNEQFF.

In nucleotides, the CDR3 is TGTGCCATCAGGGGGACAGGGACGAACACTGAAGCTTTCTTT. Encoded protein: CAIRGTGTNTEAFF. The chain has TRBV10-3 and TRBJ1-1, with 9 bases fitting TRBD1. CDR3 length equals 14 residues. Germline V gives CDR1 ENHRY, CDR2 SYGVKD. Losses at the gene ends were 6 bases for V and 1 base for J; bases not matched to a gene: 3.

This chain links TRBV27 with TRBJ2-3; D call uncertain. The germline V gene has CDR1 MNHEY and CDR2 SMNVEV (reference sequence). V lost 3 bases to trimming and J lost 2 bases, with 9 bases between them. The CDR3 is 14 amino acids. The CDR3 spells CASSLGQVTDTQYF. DNA of the CDR3: TGTGCCAGCAGTTTGGGTCAGGTCACAGATACGCAGTATTTT.

The rearrangement joins TRBV19 to TRBJ1-5; tentative D call: TRBD1 (5 bases). The CDR3 sequence is 15 residues long. Deletions cut 4 bases from V and 8 bases from J, with 18 bases between. From germline, CDR1 is LNHDA and CDR2 SQIVND (reference sequence). The CDR3 DNA sequence: TGTGCCAGTAGTACCGTTCTGGGGGGGGAAAAGCCCCAGCATTTT. It translates to CASSTVLGGEKPQHF.

The rearrangement joins TRBV9 to TRBJ2-1; D tentatively fits TRBD1 or TRBD2 (5 bases each). In germline, CDR1 is SGDLS, CDR2 YYNGEE. The CDR3 is 16 residues long. Trimming pared 0 bases from V and 7 bases from J, leaving 17 bases between. This CDR3 reads CASSVGSGLERNEQFF. The CDR3 DNA reads as TGTGCCAGCAGCGTAGGTTCGGGGCTAGAACGGAATGAGCAGTTCTTC.

The chain recombines TRBV24-1 with TRBJ2-5; a weak D match, TRBD2 (6 bases). This CDR3 is built from 13 residues. From germline, CDR1 is KGHDR and CDR2 SFDVKD. V lost 3 bases and J lost 5, with 9 bases in between. The DNA for the CDR3 is TGTGCCACCAGTGATGGAGGGTTGGAGACCCAGTACTTC. Translated, it gives CATSDGGLETQYF.

The chain employs TRBV9 and TRBJ2-7; 14 bases match TRBD2. Germline loops: CDR1 SGDLS, CDR2 YYNGEE. CDR3 length: 15 residues. V lost 4 bases to trimming and J lost 3 bases; unmatched junction nucleotides: 3. CDR3 in amino acids: CASSLGTSGSYEQYF. CDR3 sequence (DNA): TGTGCCAGCAGCCTCGGGACTAGCGGGAGCTACGAGCAGTACTTC. Full variable domain (rest looked up from reference TRBV9 and TRBJ2-7): DSGVTQTPKHLITATGQRVTLRCSPRSGDLSVYWYQQSLDQGLQFLIQYYNGEERAKGNILERFSAQQFPDLHSELNLSSLELGDSALYFCASSLGTSGSYEQYFGPGTRLTVT.

This clone was counted only a few times. Here the CDR3 reads CAIRIGSQETQYF. DNA of the CDR3: TGTGCCATCAGAATAGGGTCCCAAGAGACCCAGTACTTC. The chain carries TRBV10-3 and TRBJ2-5; no clear D. The germline V and J ends were trimmed by 6 bases and 1 base, with 9 bases remaining between them. The germline V gene encodes CDR1 ENHRY and CDR2 SYGVKD. The CDR3 length is 13 residues.

The chain links TRBV3-1 (or the pseudogene TRBV3-2) to TRBJ1-4, with TRBD1 matching 8 bases. The junction had 9 bases not matched to a gene; V was cut back by 4 bases and J by 5 bases. The CDR3 has 16 residues. Germline CDR1 LGHDT, CDR2 YNNKEL (reference sequence). The CDR3 region has the DNA TGTGCCAGCAGCCCGTTAAGAGGGACAGGCAATGAAAAACTGTTTTTT. Translation gives CASSPLRGTGNEKLFF.

CDR3 nucleotide sequence: TGCAGTGCTAGTGGGGACAGGGGGAACACCGTCTTGGGGTATTTT. The encoded protein is CSASGDRGNTVLGYF. The chain employs TRBV20-1 and TRBJ2-3; 11 nucleotides match TRBD1. In germline, CDR1 is DFQATT, CDR2 SNEGSKA (reference sequence). The V segment lost 3 bases and the J segment 14 bases; nucleotides outside the gene matches: 16. The CDR3 is 15 residues long.

The chain has TRBV6-5 and TRBJ2-1, with 8 bases identical to TRBD1. There are 13 residues in the CDR3. The V and J ends lost 4 bases and 7 bases, in that order; junction bases with no gene match: 3. The germline V gene encodes CDR1 MNHEY and CDR2 SVGAGI. The CDR3 is CASSFGTGNEQFF. The CDR3 DNA is TGTGCCAGCAGTTTCGGGACAGGAAATGAGCAGTTCTTC.

The chain links TRBV7-8 to TRBJ1-1, with no clear D. This CDR3 comprises 11 residues. Trimming removed 5 bases at V and 3 bases at J, with 4 bases between. CDR1 is SGHVS and CDR2 is FQNEAQ in the germline V gene. The CDR3 region is CASSADTEAFF. Written as DNA, the CDR3 is TGTGCCAGCAGCGCTGACACTGAAGCTTTCTTT.

The rearrangement uses TRBV12-5 and TRBJ1-1; D remains unclear. CDR1 and CDR2 (germline): LGHNT, FRNRAP. CDR3 length: 13 amino acids. Trimming cost V 5 bases and J 3 bases, with 10 bases left between them. The CDR3 loop is CASGPDPHTEAFF. CDR3 bases: TGTGCTAGTGGTCCCGACCCACACACTGAAGCTTTCTTT.

CDR3 DNA: TGTGCCAGCAGCGGTGGGATGTCAAACGGGTATGGCTACACCTTC. Translating gives CASSGGMSNGYGYTF. The V and J genes are TRBV13 and TRBJ1-2; D remains ambiguous. Per germline, CDR1 PRHDT and CDR2 FYEKMQ (reference sequence). CDR3 length equals 15 residues. The V end lost 5 bases, the J end lost 5 bases, and 18 bases lay between the germline ends.

This chain connects TRBV28 to TRBJ1-4, with a tentative D call TRBD1 (5 bases). V lost 7 bases, J lost 7 bases, and 19 bases lay in between. The CDR3 sequence is 15 residues long. Germline lookup yields CDR1 MDHEN and CDR2 SYDVKM. The CDR3 loop reads CASTTEASRGEKLFF. The CDR3, as DNA: TGTGCCAGCACTACGGAGGCCAGTAGGGGTGAAAAACTGTTTTTT.

The rearrangement joins TRBV5-1 to TRBJ2-2; 11 bases agree with TRBD2. V trimming: 0 bases; J trimming: 6 bases; junction bases outside the gene matches: 4. The CDR3 length is 16 residues. Germline loops: CDR1 SGHRS, CDR2 YFSETQ. The CDR3 coding sequence is TGCGCCAGCAGCTTGGTTCTAGCGGGAGGACCCGGGGAGCTGTTTTTT. Protein product: CASSLVLAGGPGELFF.

The chain links TRBV3-1 (or the pseudogene TRBV3-2) to TRBJ2-2, with unresolved D. Between the trimmed V and J ends, which lost 1 base and 11 bases, there was a span of 5 bases. From germline, CDR1 is LGHDT and CDR2 YNNKEL (reference sequence). This CDR3 comprises 11 residues. This CDR3 is CASSQGRELFF. The DNA for the CDR3 is TGTGCCAGCAGCCAAGGGCGAGAGCTGTTTTTT.

V is TRBV7-2 and J is TRBJ1-1; no clear D. V was shortened by 3 bases and J by 1 base, with 9 bases between the two germline ends. Germline lookup yields CDR1 SGHTA and CDR2 FQGNSA. CDR3 length equals 14 residues. This CDR3 is CASSFEPENTEAFF. CDR3 DNA: TGTGCCAGCAGCTTCGAACCGGAGAACACTGAAGCTTTCTTT.